This paragraph covers one TCR beta chain sequence. Its antigen remains unidentified. No qualities accompany the bases; no much larger clone lies one base away. The data derive from a study of shared clonotypes between healthy human individuals (dated by TCRdb to the early 2020s). Turning to the overall study: Three men and two women, aged 18 to 49 years, made up the cohort. The study deeply sequenced blood TCR repertoires of about 5 healthy adults to estimate repertoire size and the extent of clonotype sharing between individuals. Between about 0.85 and 10 billion PBMCs per donor were obtained by leukapheresis. Libraries were prepared and TCR repertoires were sequenced by different laboratories using diverse techniques, in order to increase sequencing depth and limit assay-specific biases.

TCR CDR3 regions were amplified from genomic DNA by multiplex PCR using the deep immunoSEQ assay. Genomic DNA extracted from each cell subset was distributed evenly over all wells of several immunoSEQ 96-well plates, and each plate served as one replicate. For unsorted PBMC, approximately 300 ng of genomic DNA, equivalent to roughly 30,000 T cell genomes, went into each replicate PCR. Genomic DNA from unsorted PBMC was sequenced over ten immunoSEQ deep assay plates. The purified libraries were quantified using a Qubit 3.0 fluorometer, sized with a Bioanalyzer 2100, and then quantified again using the KAPA Library Quantification kit. Every immunoSEQ 96-well plate was sequenced on a dedicated single-read 150-cycle Illumina NextSeq 550 flow cell. In the original analysis: Because the immunoSEQ output included only junctional sequences and no quality scores, the filtering could not be the same as the filtering used for full-length reads. To assign V/J genes and CDR3, sequences were annotated using PyIR, a Python wrapper for IgBLAST v1.9, with IMGT germline references. Reads were removed for weak V/J assignments (E-value above 1e-6), missing CDR3, stop codons, out-of-frame junctions, or ambiguous translated residues. V3J clonotypes were defined by identical inferred V gene, J gene, and CDR3 amino acid sequence. Percentage overlap between repertoires was calculated by dividing the number of shared unique clonotypes by the size of the smaller repertoire. Richness of each repertoire was evaluated using RTK rarefaction, the Chao1 estimator, and Recon v2.1 estimates of unobserved clonotypes. TCRdb's version of the immuneACCESS table is confined to in-frame rearrangements and falls short of the full clone set. An unresolved V gene accounts for under half of the shortfall where checked; the remainder is of unknown origin. That table supplies the V and J calls and clone size; D and trimming were determined from the DNA. This sample is represented by 400,000 to 500,000 clones; about 79% of them were singletons. Under 15% of the sample comes from the top ten.

V lost 2 bases and J lost 3 bases, and the count of bases not matched to a germline gene is 8. From the cysteine up to the phenylalanine, the CDR3 has a length of 18 residues. CDR3 DNA only is kept here, 54 bases in frame from base 1. CDR1 is given as SEHNR and CDR2 as FQNEAQ, both from the germline V gene (reference sequence). Healthy HIV-negative adults with no recently reported acute infections or vaccinations were included as donors. Only Caucasian adults living in Nashville, Tennessee, USA were represented among the donors. For unsorted samples, roughly 90 million PBMCs were counted, and genomic DNA was extracted using the QIAamp DNA Blood Mini kit. Blood was obtained by leukapheresis, after which PBMCs were separated by Ficoll-Histopaque density gradient centrifugation and cryopreserved in liquid nitrogen vapor phase. Overall study outcomes, separate from this receptor: Pairwise subsampling indicated that sequencing depth was expected to affect the degree of clonotype sharing among donors. Only blood was sampled, and tissue TCR repertoires likely differ from those in blood. The genetic and exposure-history diversity represented was limited by the small number of donors.

The chain was built from TRBV7-9 and TRBJ2-6; TRBD1 aligns with 9 central bases. This TCR derives from a woman aged 40 to 55 in good health. Some clones in this sample may be carry-over from other donors' samples. Sequenced: PBMCs. The CDR3 reads CASSLRPGQGYGANVLTF. The nucleotide sequence is TGTGCCAGCAGCTTACGCCCGGGACAGGGCTATGGGGCCAACGTCCTGACTTTC.